This TCR beta chain was sequenced during a study of cytomegalovirus exposure and HLA in healthy donors. Study background: Out of around 360 genotyped donors, less than 90% belonged to the Caucasian-associated ancestry cluster. General study results and limits: Previous analysis showed most TCR beta V segments were productive about 87% or about 30% of the time.

Whereas donors were nominally healthy upon sampling, unrecorded immune exposures were probable. About this clone: The antigen remains unidentified.

The CDR3 contains 16 residues. Germline CDR1 is MDHEN and CDR2 is SYDVKM. V dropped 7 bases and J dropped 3; count of bases not matched to a gene: 13. The study ran its PCR with 60 Vbeta and 13 Jbeta primers. Sequencing was performed with immunoSEQ multiplex PCR; in TCRdb, only in-frame clones are kept and a portion is missing. The sample has 130,000 to 150,000 clones. Sequenced: PBMCs. The receptor's source is a woman aged 45-60 years in good health and CMV-seronegative. The chain recombines TRBV28 with TRBJ2-7; 9 bases match TRBD1. The CDR3 reads CASTPARGQGNYEQYF. CDR3 sequence (DNA): TGTGCCAGCACCCCCGCTAGAGGACAGGGGAACTACGAGCAGTACTTC.